The 21 T cell receptor beta chains given below trace back to one sample, sequenced in a study of blood T cell repertoires in COVID-19. Using immunoSEQ multiplex PCR, the repertoire was profiled, and TCRdb retains in-frame clones only, with some absent. This sample has approximately 37,000 clones; 75% to 95% occur once, and the top ten carry less than 7%. Specimen: peripheral blood. The receptors here all came from a woman aged 80 or over with acute or convalescent COVID-19.

The V gene is TRBV5-4, the J gene TRBJ2-3; 12 positions match TRBD2. V shed 5 bases, J shed 3 bases, and the junction held 13 bases outside the gene matches. Germline V gene sequence: CDR1 SGHNT, CDR2 YYREEE (reference sequence). This CDR3 is 18 amino acids long. CDR3 loop: CASRTLGLAGTRTDTQYF. CDR3 nucleotide sequence: TGTGCCAGCAGAACTCTCGGACTAGCGGGGACTCGGACAGATACGCAGTATTTT. The whole variable domain, remainder taken from reference TRBV5-4 and TRBJ2-3, is ETGVTQSPTHLIKTRGQQVTLRCSSQSGHNTVSWYQQALGQGPQFIFQYYREEENGRGNFPPRFSGLQFPNYSSELNVNALELDDSALYLCASRTLGLAGTRTDTQYFGPGTRLTVL.

The chain recombines TRBV5-1 with TRBJ2-1; TRBD2 matches at 13 bases. Trimming took 4 bases from V and 2 from J; bases not matched to a gene: 3. Germline V gives CDR1 SGHRS, CDR2 YFSETQ. The CDR3 sequence is 16 residues long. The CDR3 DNA is TGCGCCAGCAGCCCGGGGACTAGCGGGACCTACAATGAGCAGTTCTTC. Its protein is CASSPGTSGTYNEQFF.

This clone was counted once. The chain employs TRBV3-1 (or the pseudogene TRBV3-2) and TRBJ2-7; D perhaps matches TRBD1 (6 bases). The CDR3 is made up of 14 amino acids. V dropped 2 bases and J dropped 7 bases, with 15 bases sitting between them. Germline V gene lookup returns CDR1 LGHDT and CDR2 YNNKEL (reference sequence). The CDR3 DNA reads as TGTGCCAGCAGCCAAATCCACGACAGGCTTGAGCAGTACTTC. This sequence encodes CASSQIHDRLEQYF.

The chain is built from TRBV7-3 and TRBJ2-3, with D tentatively TRBD2 (6 bases). The V end lost 2 bases, the J end lost 6 bases, and 24 bases lay between the germline ends. This CDR3 comprises 18 residues. CDR1 SGHTA and CDR2 FQGTGA come from the germline V gene. The CDR3 DNA follows: TGTGCCAGCAGCTTAGGGGGGAGTGGTTTGGCGGGGATGGATACGCAGTATTTT. As protein: CASSLGGSGLAGMDTQYF. Complete variable domain (other parts from reference TRBV7-3 and TRBJ2-3): GAGVSQTPSNKVTEKGKYVELRCDPISGHTALYWYRQSLGQGPEFLIYFQGTGAADDSGLPNDRFFAVRPEGSVSTLKIQRTERGDSAVYLCASSLGGSGLAGMDTQYFGPGTRLTVL.

The chain recombines TRBV5-4 with TRBJ1-3; 7 bases are a match to TRBD1. The germline gives CDR1 SGHNT, CDR2 YYREEE (reference sequence). With V trimmed by 2 bases and J by 4 bases, 3 bases remained unmatched. The length of the CDR3 is 14 residues. The CDR3 protein is CASSFGTAGNTIYF. The DNA for the CDR3 is TGTGCCAGCAGCTTTGGGACAGCCGGAAACACCATATATTTT. Filled out from reference TRBV5-4 and TRBJ1-3, the complete variable domain reads ETGVTQSPTHLIKTRGQQVTLRCSSQSGHNTVSWYQQALGQGPQFIFQYYREEENGRGNFPPRFSGLQFPNYSSELNVNALELDDSALYLCASSFGTAGNTIYFGEGSWLTVV.

As DNA, the CDR3 is TGTGCCAGTAGTATCTCCTTTAGCGGGGGGATATACAATGAGCAGTTCTTC. It is translated as CASSISFSGGIYNEQFF. V and J are TRBV19 and TRBJ2-1, with TRBD2 matching over 10 bases. CDR3 length: 17 residues. The germline gives CDR1 LNHDA, CDR2 SQIVND (reference sequence). With V trimmed by 3 bases and J by 4 bases, 9 bases remained unmatched.

The V gene is TRBV30, the J gene TRBJ2-5; D is uncertain. CDR3 length equals 12 residues. Trimming took off 4 bases at V and 0 bases at J, with 6 bases between the two ends. Germline CDR1 and CDR2: GTSNPN and SVGIG (reference sequence). In nucleotides, the CDR3 is TGTGCCTGGACTTCCTACCAAGAGACCCAGTACTTC. This encodes CAWTSYQETQYF.

V usage is TRBV7-2 and J usage is TRBJ2-1, with 9 bases aligning to TRBD2. V was pared by 1 base and J by 2 bases, with 9 bases of the junction left unmatched. Germline V gene data show CDR1 as SGHTA and CDR2 as FQGNSA. This CDR3 is 18 amino acids long. The CDR3 DNA is TGTGCCAGCAGCTTAGTTACTGGCGGGGGGGCCCCCTACAATGAGCAGTTCTTC. Amino acids: CASSLVTGGGAPYNEQFF.

This clone was detected only once. CDR3 amino acids: CASSPTAVPQNYGYTF. In DNA, the CDR3 is TGTGCCAGCTCACCAACGGCGGTCCCCCAGAACTATGGCTACACCTTC. V usage is TRBV18 and J usage is TRBJ1-2; no clear D. The V and J ends lost 2 bases and 2 bases respectively, with 15 bases between them. The germline CDR1 and CDR2 sequences are KGHSH and LQKENI. The CDR3 runs to 16 residues.

This chain connects TRBV5-1 to TRBJ1-6, with TRBD1 matching 9 bases. V dropped 0 bases and J dropped 10; count of bases not matched to a gene: 2. This CDR3 region has 14 residues. The germline CDR1 and CDR2 sequences are SGHRS and YFSETQ. CDR3 amino acids: CASSLGTGDSPLHF. The DNA for the CDR3 is TGCGCCAGCAGCTTGGGGACAGGGGACTCACCCCTCCACTTT. Together with reference TRBV5-1 and TRBJ1-6, the CDR3 gives the full variable domain: KAGVTQTPRYLIKTRGQQVTLSCSPISGHRSVSWYQQTPGQGLQFLFEYFSETQRNKGNFPGRFSGRQFSNSRSEMNVSTLELGDSALYLCASSLGTGDSPLHFGNGTRLTVT.

The rearrangement links TRBV27 to TRBJ1-4; D call uncertain. The germline V gene encodes CDR1 MNHEY and CDR2 SMNVEV (reference sequence). CDR3 length: 14 residues. V was pared by 8 bases and J by 8 bases, with 18 bases between. CDR3 DNA sequence: TGTGCCAGCGGGTGGGCCGTTGGTGGGGAAAAACTGTTTTTT. This sequence encodes CASGWAVGGEKLFF.

The chain has TRBV11-2 and TRBJ2-1; D gene uncertain. The CDR3 runs to 15 residues. V lost 5 bases, J lost 1 base, and 12 bases lay in between. Per the germline V gene, CDR1 is SGHAT and CDR2 is FQNNGV. CDR3 bases: TGTGCCAGCAGCCCTCAGCTCGGGTCCTACAATGAGCAGTTCTTC. This codes for CASSPQLGSYNEQFF.

The chain employs TRBV6-5 and TRBJ1-5, with D unclear. The CDR3 loop spans 14 amino acids. CDR1 is MNHEY, CDR2 SVGAGI, per germline. The germline V and J ends were trimmed by 6 bases and 7 bases, with 16 bases remaining between them. The chain's CDR3 is CASSPSVGRQPQHF. The CDR3, as DNA: TGTGCCAGCAGCCCGTCGGTGGGGAGACAGCCCCAGCATTTT.

The gene calls are TRBV6-1 and TRBJ1-2, with 9 bases identical to TRBD1. The CDR3 spans 15 residues. V was clipped by 0 bases and J by 14 bases; unmatched bases: 13. CDR1 is MNHNS and CDR2 is SASEGT in the germline V gene. In DNA form, the CDR3 reads TGTGCCAGCAGTGAAGCGCTGGGACAGGGAAGGTCGGAGACCTTC. It translates to CASSEALGQGRSETF.

The J gene is TRBJ1-1, the V gene TRBV5-8; D is unclear. V shed 0 bases and J shed 8 bases, with 17 bases lying between them. This CDR3 has 15 amino acids. CDR1 and CDR2 (germline): SGHTS, YDEGEE. CDR3 sequence reads: CASSLVDGFPGEAFF. The CDR3 DNA reads TGTGCCAGCAGCTTGGTTGATGGGTTTCCGGGGGAAGCTTTCTTT.

This chain uses TRBV2 with TRBJ2-2; D perhaps matches TRBD2 (5 bases). Germline V gene sequence: CDR1 SNHLY, CDR2 FYNNEI. V lost 6 bases, J lost 4 bases, and 12 bases lay in between. The CDR3 length is 14 residues. CDR3 sequence reads: CASSALESTGELFF. For the CDR3, the DNA is TGTGCCAGCAGCGCACTAGAGAGCACCGGGGAGCTGTTTTTT.

This chain joins TRBV2 and TRBJ2-5; the match to TRBD2 covers 8 bases. The trim removed 3 bases at V and 2 bases at J, leaving 8 bases unmatched. Germline V gives CDR1 SNHLY, CDR2 FYNNEI. The CDR3 has 16 amino acids. The CDR3 coding sequence is TGTGCCAGCAGTGATCATCTAGCGGGCCCTCAAGAGACCCAGTACTTC. Residues: CASSDHLAGPQETQYF.

The gene calls are TRBV5-5 and TRBJ1-6, with D possibly being TRBD1 (6 bases). V was trimmed by 2 bases and J by 10 bases, leaving 13 bases between them. The CDR3 runs to 14 residues. Germline CDR1 reads SGHKS; CDR2 reads YYEKEE (reference sequence). The CDR3 nucleotides read TGTGCCAGCAGCTTTTCAGGGGAAGACTCACCCCTCCACTTT. Translated: CASSFSGEDSPLHF.

This rearrangement joins TRBV9 to TRBJ2-2; a weak D match, TRBD1 (5 bases). This CDR3 contains 17 residues. Germline CDR1 is SGDLS and CDR2 is YYNGEE. V was clipped by 4 bases and J by 4 bases, with 20 bases between them. CDR3 protein: CASSLYQGSSGTGELFF. Written as DNA, the CDR3 is TGTGCCAGCAGCCTCTACCAGGGCTCCTCGGGCACCGGGGAGCTGTTTTTT.

V gene TRBV3-1 (or the pseudogene TRBV3-2) combines with J gene TRBJ1-6; D is undetermined. This CDR3 spans 13 amino acids. V was clipped by 2 bases and J by 14 bases, with 13 bases between them. CDR1 is LGHDT and CDR2 is YNNKEL in the germline V gene (reference sequence). In DNA, the CDR3 is TGTGCCAGCAGCCAAACAGCGGAAGGGTCCCTCCACTTT. Its translation is CASSQTAEGSLHF.

The rearrangement joins TRBV5-5 to TRBJ2-7; tentatively, D is TRBD2 (6 bases). The CDR3 spans 14 residues. CDR1 and CDR2 (germline): SGHKS, YYEKEE (reference sequence). V was clipped by 4 bases and J by 6 bases, with 17 bases between them. The CDR3 is CASSGGTARREQYF. The CDR3 region has the DNA TGTGCCAGCAGCGGGGGGACTGCCCGTCGCGAGCAGTACTTC.